A single sample is the source of the 20 T cell receptor beta chains below, sequenced in a study of T cell responses to AZD1222 COVID-19 vaccine (dated by TCRdb to about 2021). Library preparation was by the immunoSEQ multiplex PCR assay. In its TCRdb copy, this immuneACCESS table keeps in-frame sequences only and misses some clones. Where compared with another copy, unresolved V genes explain less than half of these, and the others have no known cause. The sample profile shows about 81,000 clones; around 93% of them were found once. The top ten clonotypes cover approximately 8% of the sample. Sample time point, as interpreted from the label and publication: about 28 days (+/-7) after the second vaccine dose. Here the sequenced sample was peripheral blood, taken 28 days after the second AZD1222 dose. The receptors shown here come from an adult who received the AZD1222 COVID-19 vaccine.

The CDR3, as DNA: TGCGCCAGCAGCTCCGGACCGGTCTCTGGGGCCAACGTCCTGACTTTC. It is translated as CASSSGPVSGANVLTF. This chain joins TRBV5-1 and TRBJ2-6, with D uncertain. The germline V and J ends were trimmed by 3 bases and 0 bases, with 10 bases remaining between them. Germline V gene sequence: CDR1 SGHRS, CDR2 YFSETQ. The CDR3 has 16 amino acids.

The chain uses TRBV7-3 and TRBJ2-6; TRBD1 agrees at 9 bases. Per germline, CDR1 SGHTA and CDR2 FQGTGA. The CDR3 extends over 18 amino acids. Trimming cost V 6 bases and J 0 bases; bases outside gene matches: 9. CDR3 region: CASSPVGTGLSGANVLTF. In DNA form, the CDR3 reads TGTGCCAGCAGTCCCGTGGGGACAGGGCTCTCTGGGGCCAACGTCCTGACTTTC.

The chain recombines TRBV29-1 with TRBJ2-5; D is undetermined. Germline V lookup: CDR1 SQVTM, CDR2 ANQGSEA. The V end was cut by 4 bases, the J end by 5 bases, with 14 bases between. The CDR3 runs to 13 residues. The CDR3 here is CSVVISGRETQYF. CDR3 coding DNA: TGCAGCGTTGTAATATCGGGCCGGGAGACCCAGTACTTC.

This clone appeared a few times. The gene calls are TRBV4-2 and TRBJ2-1, with 13 bases that match TRBD2. Germline V lookup: CDR1 LGHNA, CDR2 YNFKEQ. Trimming removed 4 bases from V and 5 bases from J; junction bases left unmatched: 8. The CDR3 has 17 amino acids. This chain's CDR3 is CASSPRTSGSANNEQFF. CDR3 nucleotides: TGTGCCAGCAGCCCCCGGACTAGCGGGAGTGCTAACAATGAGCAGTTCTTC.

The J gene is TRBJ1-3, the V gene TRBV6-5, with D perhaps matching TRBD1 (5 bases). Trimming removed 6 bases from V and 0 bases from J, with 9 bases in between. The CDR3 covers 14 residues. CDR1 MNHEY and CDR2 SVGAGI come from the germline V gene. CDR3 sequence (DNA): TGTGCCAGCAGCACAGGACTCTCTGGAAACACCATATATTTT. Encoded protein: CASSTGLSGNTIYF.

This chain uses TRBV3-1 (or the pseudogene TRBV3-2) with TRBJ1-2, with TRBD1 as a possible D gene (6 bases). The V end lost 1 base, the J end lost 2 bases, and 8 bases lay between the germline ends. Germline CDR1 and CDR2: LGHDT and YNNKEL (reference sequence). This CDR3 spans 14 amino acids. This chain's CDR3 is CASSQGTVNYGYTF. As DNA, the CDR3 is TGTGCCAGCAGCCAAGGGACAGTCAACTATGGCTACACCTTC.

The chain links TRBV2 to TRBJ2-1, with 9 nucleotides matching TRBD1. Looked up from germline, CDR1 is SNHLY and CDR2 is FYNNEI. V lost 8 bases and J lost 10; bases outside the gene matches: 9. There are 13 residues in the CDR3. The CDR3, as DNA: TGTGCCAGCGGGGGACAGGGAGCCTGGGAGCAGTTCTTC. It specifies CASGGQGAWEQFF.

CDR3 sequence: CASSFDRDYGYTF. Here the CDR3 DNA reads TGTGCCAGCAGTTTCGACAGGGACTATGGCTACACCTTC. The chain links TRBV28 to TRBJ1-2; 7 bases map to TRBD1. V was clipped by 3 bases and J by 3 bases; unmatched bases: 1. This CDR3 comprises 13 residues. From germline, CDR1 is MDHEN and CDR2 SYDVKM.

The CDR3 spells CASSHVLGDSGNTIYF. For the CDR3, the DNA is TGCGCCAGCAGCCACGTTTTAGGGGACTCTGGAAACACCATATATTTT. V is TRBV4-1 and J is TRBJ1-3, with D perhaps matching TRBD1 (5 bases). The CDR3 is 16 amino acids. Deletions cut 3 bases from V and 0 bases from J, with 12 bases between. Germline V gene sequence: CDR1 MGHRA, CDR2 YSYEKL.

This rearrangement joins TRBV11-2 to TRBJ1-6; D not certain. CDR1 is SGHAT and CDR2 is FQNNGV in the germline V gene. The length of the CDR3 is 11 residues. V lost 5 bases to trimming and J lost 17 bases, with 13 bases between them. CDR3 nucleotide sequence: TGTGCCAGCAGCCTAGGGCTGGTGGTCCACTTT. It encodes CASSLGLVVHF.

The V and J genes are TRBV28 and TRBJ1-5; D not certain. Germline CDR1 is MDHEN and CDR2 is SYDVKM. Trimming took off 5 bases at V and 5 bases at J, with 4 bases between the two ends. The CDR3 is 11 residues long. CDR3 sequence (DNA): TGTGCCAGCAGTGGGCATCAGCCCCAGCATTTT. This codes for CASSGHQPQHF.

The chain recombines TRBV13 with TRBJ2-3, with D perhaps assigned TRBD1 or TRBD2 (5 bases each). Germline CDR1 is PRHDT and CDR2 is FYEKMQ (reference sequence). The CDR3 is 18 amino acids. Trimming cost V 4 bases and J 7 bases, with 27 bases left between them. The CDR3 sequence is CASSYQDPKGWELNTQYF. The CDR3 nucleotides read TGTGCCAGCAGCTACCAAGACCCTAAGGGGTGGGAGCTGAATACGCAGTATTTT. Using reference TRBV13 and TRBJ2-3 for the parts outside the CDR3, the full variable domain is AAGVIQSPRHLIKEKRETATLKCYPIPRHDTVYWYQQGPGQDPQFLISFYEKMQSDKGSIPDRFSAQQFSDYHSELNMSSLELGDSALYFCASSYQDPKGWELNTQYFGPGTRLTVL.

V gene TRBV5-1 combines with J gene TRBJ1-4; 10 bases align to TRBD1. The germline V gene encodes CDR1 SGHRS and CDR2 YFSETQ. CDR3 length: 14 residues. J was trimmed by 5 bases and V by 5 bases; bases with no gene match: 3. CDR3 nucleotide sequence: TGCGCCAGCAGTAGGGGACAGGGGAATGAAAAACTGTTTTTT. Amino acid sequence: CASSRGQGNEKLFF. Combining the CDR3 with reference TRBV5-1 and TRBJ1-4 gives the whole variable domain KAGVTQTPRYLIKTRGQQVTLSCSPISGHRSVSWYQQTPGQGLQFLFEYFSETQRNKGNFPGRFSGRQFSNSRSEMNVSTLELGDSALYLCASSRGQGNEKLFFGSGTQLSVL.

The chain couples TRBV3-1 (or the pseudogene TRBV3-2) to TRBJ1-5; D is possibly TRBD1 (6 bases). The V gene lost 3 bases and the J gene lost 5 bases, with 11 bases spanning the gap. The germline V gene encodes CDR1 LGHDT and CDR2 YNNKEL (reference sequence). The CDR3 spans 14 residues. CDR3 nucleotide sequence: TGTGCCAGCAGCCAGTCGCAGGGGTATCAGCCCCAGCATTTT. This encodes CASSQSQGYQPQHF.

The chain has TRBV18 and TRBJ1-6, with D possibly TRBD1 on 6 matching bases. CDR1 and CDR2 from the germline V gene are KGHSH and LQKENI. V gave up 2 bases and J gave up 8 bases, with 10 bases separating them. The CDR3 extends over 14 amino acids. In nucleotides, the CDR3 is TGTGCCAGCTCACCATCCAGGGGTGATTCACCCCTCCACTTT. This translates into CASSPSRGDSPLHF.

The V gene is TRBV19, the J gene TRBJ1-3; D may be TRBD1 (5 bases). Germline lookup yields CDR1 LNHDA and CDR2 SQIVND (reference sequence). Trimming cost V 9 bases and J 0 bases, with 6 bases left between them. CDR3 length equals 12 residues. The CDR3 region has the DNA TGTGCCAGCAGGGCCTCTGGAAACACCATATATTTT. The encoded protein is CASRASGNTIYF.

This clone was observed a handful of times. This rearrangement joins TRBV30 to TRBJ1-1, with 7 bases that match TRBD1. The trim removed 3 bases at V and 3 bases at J, leaving 7 bases unmatched. There are 14 residues in the CDR3. Germline CDR1 reads GTSNPN; CDR2 reads SVGIG (reference sequence). CDR3 region: CAWRFRDRDTEAFF. As DNA, the CDR3 is TGTGCCTGGAGATTCCGAGACAGGGACACTGAAGCTTTCTTT. Full variable domain (rest looked up from reference TRBV30 and TRBJ1-1): SQTIHQWPATLVQPVGSPLSLECTVEGTSNPNLYWYRQAAGRGLQLLFYSVGIGQISSEVPQNLSASRPQDRQFILSSKKLLLSDSGFYLCAWRFRDRDTEAFFGQGTRLTVV.

The chain employs TRBV6-5 and TRBJ2-1, with 9 bases fitting TRBD2. Losses at the gene ends were 0 bases for V and 5 bases for J; bases not matched to a gene: 5. The CDR3 has 16 amino acids. The germline gives CDR1 MNHEY, CDR2 SVGAGI. The CDR3, as DNA: TGTGCCAGCAGTTACTCGTTCCTAGCGGGGAACAATGAGCAGTTCTTC. This sequence encodes CASSYSFLAGNNEQFF.

The J gene is TRBJ2-7, the V gene TRBV18, with D perhaps matching TRBD2 (6 bases). Trimming took off 3 bases at V and 0 bases at J, with 9 bases between the two ends. The CDR3 runs 14 residues. Germline loops: CDR1 KGHSH, CDR2 LQKENI. The CDR3 DNA follows: TGTGCCAGCTCACCTAGGAGGGGCTCCTACGAGCAGTACTTC. Translated, it gives CASSPRRGSYEQYF.

The CDR3 DNA follows: TGTGCCACCACCCCTCCCTGGGTGAACACTGAAGCTTTCTTT. This encodes CATTPPWVNTEAFF. V usage is TRBV24-1 and J usage is TRBJ1-1; D gene uncertain. The CDR3 is 14 residues long. Trimming took off 8 bases at V and 0 bases at J, with 12 bases between the two ends. Germline assignment: CDR1 KGHDR and CDR2 SFDVKD.